This is a list of T cell receptor beta chains from one sample in a study of blood T cell repertoires in COVID-19. Method: immunoSEQ multiplex PCR; TCRdb's copy keeps in-frame clones and lacks some. This table holds 50,000 to 75,000 clones, approximately 89% found once. The specimen sequenced was peripheral blood. These receptors came from a man aged 60-69 years with acute or convalescent COVID-19. CDR3s include the opening cysteine and the closing phenylalanine or tryptophan. D genes are given only for firm matches. Part of the rows lack a size; the others show once, few, many or a class for expanded clones.

clone size,J gene,V gene,D gene,CDR3 DNA,CDR3 protein
once,TRBJ1-1,TRBV15,TRBD1,TGTGCCACTAGGACAGGGGGGATGAACACTGAAGCTTTCTTT,CATRTGGMNTEAFF
few,TRBJ1-3,TRBV7-8,TRBD1,TGTGCCAGCAGCGTCGGACAGGGGATGGCTGGAAACACCATATATTTT,CASSVGQGMAGNTIYF
NA,TRBJ2-1,TRBV18,TRBD2,TGTGCCAGCTCACCACTGCTAGCGGGGGCCTCCTACAATGAGCAGTTCTTC,CASSPLLAGASYNEQFF
medium-sized,TRBJ1-5,TRBV7-9,TRBD1,TGTGCCAGCAGCTTAGATAGTCAGGGGGCCAATCAGCCCCAGCATTTT,CASSLDSQGANQPQHF
NA,TRBJ1-6,TRBV5-1,NA,TGCGCCAGCAGCTTCGAGGGCAACAATAATTCACCCCTCCACTTT,CASSFEGNNNSPLHF
few,TRBJ2-7,TRBV10-1,NA,TGCGCCAGCAGTGATCCGCAGGGGAACTACGAGCAGTACTTC,CASSDPQGNYEQYF
once,TRBJ1-1,TRBV3-1/TRBV3-2,NA,TGTGCCAGCAGCCAAGAAGAAGGAAGTCCCCGGGGAGACACTGAAGCTTTCTTT,CASSQEEGSPRGDTEAFF
NA,TRBJ1-4,TRBV19,NA,TGTGCCAGTTTGGGGGCAACAGGCCCTGGGTCTCTTACTGAAAAACTGTTTTTT,CASLGATGPGSLTEKLFF
few,TRBJ1-5,TRBV6-6,TRBD1,TGTGCCAGCAGGGAAACCGACAGGGGTAGCAATCAGCCCCAGCATTTT,CASRETDRGSNQPQHF
NA,TRBJ2-1,TRBV30,NA,TGTGCCTGGAGTGGCGCAGGGTGGACCGGGAATGAGCAGTTCTTC,CAWSGAGWTGNEQFF
NA,TRBJ1-2,TRBV19,TRBD1,TGTGCCAGTAGCCTGGGACAGAACTATGGCTACACCTTC,CASSLGQNYGYTF
NA,TRBJ1-6,TRBV7-8,TRBD1,TGTGCCAGCAGCTTAGTAGGGGGACAGAATAATTCACCCCTCCACTTT,CASSLVGGQNNSPLHF
NA,TRBJ1-6,TRBV4-3,NA,TGCGCCAGCAGCCAAGGCGGACAATCGGGTTCACCCCTCCACTTT,CASSQGGQSGSPLHF
NA,TRBJ2-7,TRBV30,TRBD2,TGTGCCTGGAGCCCGGGACTAGCGGGGTTTTGGGCCTACGCGCAGTACTTC,CAWSPGLAGFWAYAQYF
NA,TRBJ2-5,TRBV23-1,NA,TGCGCCAGCAGTCACCCTTACCGTCGTCTGATCAGGACCCAGTACTTC,CASSHPYRRLIRTQYF
NA,TRBJ2-2,TRBV7-2,NA,TGTGCCAGCAGCTTAATACCAGGGCCGAACACCGGGGAGCTGTTTTTT,CASSLIPGPNTGELFF
few,TRBJ2-1,TRBV18,NA,TGTGCCAGCTCACCACCGCGAATTGGGACACCCGTTTACAATGAGCAGTTCTTC,CASSPPRIGTPVYNEQFF
NA,TRBJ1-2,TRBV15,NA,TGTGCCACCGGGCTGGGAGGGGGATTTGGAGGCTACACCTTC,CATGLGGGFGGYTF
NA,TRBJ2-5,TRBV5-1,NA,TGCGCCAGCAGCCCAGGGGACCCCCCAGAGACCCAGTACTTC,CASSPGDPPETQYF
NA,TRBJ2-1,TRBV19,NA,TGTGCCAGTAGACGTTGGCCGAACAACTCCTACAATGAGCAGTTCTTC,CASRRWPNNSYNEQFF
NA,TRBJ1-6,TRBV6-5,NA,TGTGCCAGCCGCTCGGGGGTTAGTTCACCCCTCCACTTT,CASRSGVSSPLHF
NA,TRBJ1-1,TRBV27,NA,TGTGCCAGCAGTTTTTCCAACAGGGTGAACACTGAAGCTTTCTTT,CASSFSNRVNTEAFF
NA,TRBJ1-3,TRBV5-5,NA,TGTGCCAGCAGCTTGGATGGCAACTCTGGAAACACCATATATTTT,CASSLDGNSGNTIYF
NA,TRBJ1-5,TRBV12-5,TRBD1,TGTGCTAGTGGTTTGGCCTTCGGGCAGGGGGATCGCAATCAGCCCCAGCATTTT,CASGLAFGQGDRNQPQHF
NA,TRBJ2-1,TRBV3-1/TRBV3-2,NA,TGTGCCAGCAGCCAAGATTACCCTGGGGCCGGGTTATACAATGAGCAGTTCTTC,CASSQDYPGAGLYNEQFF
NA,TRBJ2-3,TRBV15,NA,TGTGCCACCAGCAGCGGGGGAAACCACGATACGCAGTATTTT,CATSSGGNHDTQYF
NA,TRBJ1-1,TRBV24-1,TRBD1,TGTGCCACCAGTGATTACAGGGGTAAAGCTTTCTTT,CATSDYRGKAFF
NA,TRBJ2-7,TRBV7-3,NA,TGTGCCAGCAGCCCCTATGGGGCGGCGGACGAGCAGTACTTC,CASSPYGAADEQYF
once,TRBJ1-1,TRBV12-3/TRBV12-4,NA,TGTGCCAGCAGTGAGACAGTCCTCGCGGAAGCTTTCTTT,CASSETVLAEAFF
NA,TRBJ1-1,TRBV9,NA,TGTGCCAGCAGCGTAGGTTTTCGTCTGAACACTGAAGCTTTCTTT,CASSVGFRLNTEAFF
NA,TRBJ1-2,TRBV27,NA,TGTGCCAGCTACCGACAGCTCTATGGCTACACCTTC,CASYRQLYGYTF
NA,TRBJ2-1,TRBV12-3/TRBV12-4,TRBD1,TGTGCCAGCAGAACGACAGGGGGCAATGAGCAGTTCTTC,CASRTTGGNEQFF
NA,TRBJ1-4,TRBV4-3,TRBD1,TGCGCCAGCAGTTTTGGGACAGGTGAAAAACTGTTTTTT,CASSFGTGEKLFF
NA,TRBJ2-7,TRBV11-2,NA,TGTGCCAGCAGCTTACCCCCCCGACACCTTTCCTACGAGCAGTACTTC,CASSLPPRHLSYEQYF
NA,TRBJ2-1,TRBV11-2,TRBD2,TGTGCCAGCAGCCCACGGGTAGCGGGACCAAGCTCCTACAATGAGCAGTTCTTC,CASSPRVAGPSSYNEQFF
once,TRBJ1-1,TRBV21-1,NA,TGTGCCAGCAGCAAAGATTCTTTGGACAGGGCATGCACTGAAGCTTTCTTT,CASSKDSLDRACTEAFF
NA,TRBJ2-3,TRBV14,NA,TGTGCCAGCAGCCAAGGGAGACAGCCGTACACAGATACGCAGTATTTT,CASSQGRQPYTDTQYF
NA,TRBJ1-3,TRBV13,NA,TGTGCCAGCAGCCCAAGCCCGCTCTCTGGAAACACCATATATTTT,CASSPSPLSGNTIYF
NA,TRBJ2-5,TRBV5-1,NA,TGCGCCAGCAGCTCCCAGGGGGGAGAGCAAGAGACCCAGTACTTC,CASSSQGGEQETQYF
NA,TRBJ2-1,TRBV7-9,NA,TGTGCCAGCAGCTTAGCGGGGGGATCGAATGAGCAGTTCTTC,CASSLAGGSNEQFF
NA,TRBJ1-1,TRBV20-1,NA,TGCAGTGGCCGGGTGAACACTGAAGCTTTCTTT,CSGRVNTEAFF
NA,TRBJ1-4,TRBV29-1,TRBD1,TGCAGCGTTGAGGGACAGGGGAATGAAAAACTGTTTTTT,CSVEGQGNEKLFF